The 13 T cell receptor beta chains reported below all come from one sample, sequenced in a study of shared clonotypes between healthy human individuals. Measured with immunoSEQ multiplex PCR; TCRdb has only the in-frame clones, and not every one. The data hold millions of clones, with over 85% observed a single time. Cells designated naive CD8 were CD45RO-negative and were positively selected for CCR7, with terminally differentiated effector memory CD45RA+ cells excluded. The source material was naive CD8+ T cells sorted from blood. Receptor source: a young man in good health.

The CDR3 coding sequence is TGTGCCAGCAGTTTATCGGTCGGGTCCGGGGCCAACGTCCTGACTTTC. This encodes CASSLSVGSGANVLTF. The chain links TRBV27 to TRBJ2-6; D call uncertain. V was cut by 0 bases and J by 4 bases, with 10 bases left in between. This CDR3 comprises 16 residues. CDR1 and CDR2 (germline): MNHEY, SMNVEV (reference sequence).

The rearrangement links TRBV9 to TRBJ2-3, with D possibly being TRBD2 (6 bases). The germline V gene encodes CDR1 SGDLS and CDR2 YYNGEE. The CDR3 is 15 amino acids. Trimming took off 0 bases at V and 4 bases at J, with 12 bases between the two ends. The CDR3 region is CASSVAWGEADTQYF. CDR3 in DNA: TGTGCCAGCAGCGTAGCTTGGGGGGAAGCAGATACGCAGTATTTT.

The chain carries TRBV28 and TRBJ1-2, with a tentative D call TRBD1 (6 bases). V shed 8 bases and J shed 4 bases, with 26 bases lying between them. Germline CDR1 and CDR2: MDHEN and SYDVKM. CDR3 length: 17 residues. The chain's CDR3 is CASRTENMIGVVYGYTF. The DNA of the CDR3 is TGTGCCAGCCGGACAGAGAATATGATAGGGGTAGTCTATGGCTACACCTTC.

The chain uses TRBV6-1 and TRBJ2-1; tentatively, D is TRBD1 (5 bases). The CDR3 contains 15 residues. The V and J ends lost 1 base and 2 bases respectively, with 9 bases between them. The germline V gene has CDR1 MNHNS and CDR2 SASEGT. CDR3 sequence reads: CASSEDQGPYNEQFF. The DNA for the CDR3 is TGTGCCAGCAGTGAAGATCAGGGTCCCTACAATGAGCAGTTCTTC.

The chain carries TRBV2 and TRBJ2-1, with 8 bases matching TRBD2. Germline loops: CDR1 SNHLY, CDR2 FYNNEI. The V segment lost 3 bases and the J segment 6 bases; nucleotides outside the gene matches: 10. This CDR3 is built from 16 residues. The CDR3 loop is CASSDLREEYVNEQFF. In nucleotides, the CDR3 is TGTGCCAGCAGTGACCTGCGGGAGGAATACGTCAATGAGCAGTTCTTC.

About this clone itself: The sample holds other DNA sequences that translate to the same CDR3. The V gene is TRBV6-5, the J gene TRBJ1-1; unclear D gene. CDR3 length: 13 residues. Looked up from germline, CDR1 is MNHEY and CDR2 is SVGAGI. Deletions cut 0 bases from V and 5 bases from J, with 7 bases between. CDR3 region: CASSYSGPTEAFF. Written as DNA, the CDR3 is TGTGCCAGCAGTTACTCAGGGCCGACTGAAGCTTTCTTT.

V usage is TRBV7-9 and J usage is TRBJ2-7; D possibly corresponds to TRBD1 (6 bases). This CDR3 is built from 16 residues. Trimming took off 1 base at V and 2 bases at J, with 15 bases between the two ends. CDR1 and CDR2 (germline): SEHNR, FQNEAQ (reference sequence). The CDR3 bases are TGTGCCAGCAGCTTAGATCACACCCAGGGGACCTACGAGCAGTACTTC. This gives the protein CASSLDHTQGTYEQYF.

This sequence joins TRBV4-1 and TRBJ1-2, with D hard to call. This CDR3 is 15 amino acids long. V was shortened by 2 bases and J by 6 bases, with 16 bases between the two germline ends. Germline-derived CDR1 and CDR2 are MGHRA and YSYEKL. The CDR3 sequence is CASSQSGSLLNGYTF. CDR3 bases: TGCGCCAGCAGCCAATCGGGAAGCCTTTTGAATGGCTACACCTTC.

The V gene is TRBV4-3, the J gene TRBJ2-3, with TRBD2 matching 13 bases. V was clipped by 4 bases and J by 2 bases; unmatched bases: 3. CDR1 and CDR2 from the germline V gene are LGHNA and YSLEER. This CDR3 contains 16 residues. The CDR3 is CASSLGLAGATDTQYF. The DNA of the CDR3 is TGCGCCAGCAGCCTCGGACTAGCGGGGGCCACAGATACGCAGTATTTT.

The chain employs TRBV10-3 and TRBJ2-7; tentative D call: TRBD1 (6 bases). This CDR3 region has 16 residues. V gave up 5 bases and J gave up 2 bases, with 19 bases separating them. Germline CDR1 ENHRY, CDR2 SYGVKD. CDR3 sequence reads: CAISTQDSSSTYEQYF. CDR3 DNA sequence: TGTGCCATCAGTACACAGGACAGCTCGTCTACCTACGAGCAGTACTTC.

The chain employs TRBV2 and TRBJ2-7; D is uncertain. The CDR3 consists of 14 residues. V lost 7 bases and J lost 3, with 16 bases in between. CDR1 and CDR2 (germline): SNHLY, FYNNEI. The CDR3 loop reads CASTDLSGGYEQYF. CDR3 nucleotide sequence: TGTGCCAGCACTGACCTATCCGGCGGCTACGAGCAGTACTTC.

V gene TRBV11-2 combines with J gene TRBJ1-2, with a weak D call TRBD1 (5 bases). CDR1 and CDR2 from the germline V gene are SGHAT and FQNNGV. Trimming removed 8 bases at V and 4 bases at J, with 11 bases between. The CDR3 is made up of 12 amino acids. CDR3 DNA: TGTGCCAGCGGTGACAGCGGCTATGGCTACACCTTC. It codes for CASGDSGYGYTF.

V usage is TRBV9 and J usage is TRBJ1-2; 7 nucleotides match TRBD1. V shed 4 bases and J 3 bases; nucleotides not matched to a gene: 15. Looked up from germline, CDR1 is SGDLS and CDR2 is YYNGEE. The CDR3 runs to 17 residues. CDR3 amino acids: CASSPLIGQDQYYGYTF. In DNA, the CDR3 is TGTGCCAGCAGCCCCCTCATTGGACAGGACCAGTACTATGGCTACACCTTC.